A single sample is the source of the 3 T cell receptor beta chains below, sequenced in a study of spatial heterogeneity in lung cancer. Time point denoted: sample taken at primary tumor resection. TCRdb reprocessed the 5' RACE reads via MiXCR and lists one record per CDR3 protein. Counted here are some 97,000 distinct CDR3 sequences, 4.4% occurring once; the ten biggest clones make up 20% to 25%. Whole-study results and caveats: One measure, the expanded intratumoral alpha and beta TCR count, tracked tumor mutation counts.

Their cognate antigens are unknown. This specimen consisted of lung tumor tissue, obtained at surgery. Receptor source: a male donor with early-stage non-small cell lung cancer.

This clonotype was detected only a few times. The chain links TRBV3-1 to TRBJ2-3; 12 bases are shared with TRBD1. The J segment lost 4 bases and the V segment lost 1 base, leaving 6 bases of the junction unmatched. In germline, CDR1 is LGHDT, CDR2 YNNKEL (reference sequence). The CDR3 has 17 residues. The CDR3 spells CASSQVPGTGGPDTQYF. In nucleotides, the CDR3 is TGTGCCAGCAGCCAAGTCCCGGGGACAGGGGGCCCAGATACGCAGTATTTT.

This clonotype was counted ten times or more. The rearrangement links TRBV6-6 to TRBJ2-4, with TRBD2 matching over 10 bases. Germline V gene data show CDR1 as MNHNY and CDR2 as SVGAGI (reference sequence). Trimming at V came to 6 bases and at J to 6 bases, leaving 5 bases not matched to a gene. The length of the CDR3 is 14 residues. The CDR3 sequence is CASRRPSGGNIQYF. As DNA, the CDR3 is TGTGCCAGCAGAAGGCCTAGCGGGGGAAACATTCAGTACTTC.

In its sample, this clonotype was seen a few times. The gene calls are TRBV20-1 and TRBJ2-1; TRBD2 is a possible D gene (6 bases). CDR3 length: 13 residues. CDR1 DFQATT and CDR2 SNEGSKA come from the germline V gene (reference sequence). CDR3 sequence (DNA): TGCAGACCCGGGACCGCGGGGTTGGGGGAGCAGTTCTTC. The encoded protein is CRPGTAGLGEQFF.